Following are 14 T cell receptor beta chains from one sample sequenced in a study of cytomegalovirus exposure and HLA in healthy donors (dated by TCRdb to about 2017). To prepare the library, the immunoSEQ multiplex PCR assay was applied. For the multiplex PCR, a mixture combining 60 forward primers for TCR Vbeta segments and 13 reverse primers for TCR Jbeta segments was used. TCRdb carries this immuneACCESS record with in-frame sequences only. Its versions omit some clonotypes, under half of them owing to an unresolved V gene in the studies checked, with the rest unexplained. The sample records 100,000 to 150,000 clones, 70% to 80% of which are singletons. Of the sample, 4% is held by the ten largest clones. The sequencing sample was made of PBMCs. These receptors were obtained from a man in his forties or fifties in good health and CMV-seropositive.

The chain joins TRBV5-1 to TRBJ2-2; weak D call: TRBD1 (7 bases). Germline V gene sequence: CDR1 SGHRS, CDR2 YFSETQ. Trimming cost V 4 bases and J 3 bases, with 16 bases left between them. The length of the CDR3 is 16 residues. CDR3 region: CASSRWGGTDTGELFF. The CDR3 DNA reads as TGCGCCAGCAGCCGCTGGGGCGGGACAGACACCGGGGAGCTGTTTTTT.

The chain carries TRBV19 and TRBJ2-7; D is unresolved. The length of the CDR3 is 13 residues. Trimming left V 6 bases short and J 3 bases short, with 12 bases between. Germline values: CDR1 LNHDA, CDR2 SQIVND (reference sequence). CDR3 residues: CASRSEVGYEQYF. Here the CDR3 DNA reads TGTGCCAGTAGGAGCGAAGTCGGCTACGAGCAGTACTTC.

The rearrangement links TRBV5-1 to TRBJ2-7; 13 nucleotides align to TRBD2. Per germline, CDR1 SGHRS and CDR2 YFSETQ. The CDR3 contains 18 residues. Trimming cost V 7 bases and J 0 bases; bases outside gene matches: 13. The CDR3 DNA follows: TGCGCCAGCGGCTCTGCTCTTGGACTAGCGGGGGACTCCTACGAGCAGTACTTC. It is translated as CASGSALGLAGDSYEQYF.

This chain joins TRBV6-1 and TRBJ2-2; 8 nucleotides align to TRBD1. Germline CDR1 MNHNS, CDR2 SASEGT. The CDR3 has 15 residues. V dropped 6 bases and J dropped 4; count of bases not matched to a gene: 7. The DNA of the CDR3 is TGTGCCAGCAGGTCCCCGGACAGGGTCACCGGGGAGCTGTTTTTT. Translation gives CASRSPDRVTGELFF.

The chain has TRBV27 and TRBJ1-4; perhaps TRBD1 as D (5 bases). The CDR3 length is 20 residues. CDR1 MNHEY and CDR2 SMNVEV come from the germline V gene (reference sequence). Trimming stripped 8 bases from V and 0 bases from J, with 28 bases between. CDR3 protein: CASSPVSSSWGGSTNEKLFF. DNA of the CDR3: TGTGCCAGCTCCCCGGTCTCGAGTTCTTGGGGGGGTTCAACTAATGAAAAACTGTTTTTT.

The rearrangement joins TRBV19 to TRBJ2-6; 10 bases map to TRBD1. J was trimmed by 0 bases and V by 7 bases; bases with no gene match: 9. CDR3 length equals 18 residues. The V gene's germline CDR1 is LNHDA and CDR2 SQIVND (reference sequence). The CDR3 DNA reads TGTGCCAGTACCCCCCGGGACAGGGGATACTCTGGGGCCAACGTCCTGACTTTC. This codes for CASTPRDRGYSGANVLTF. Full variable domain (missing parts from reference TRBV19 and TRBJ2-6): DGGITQSPKYLFRKEGQNVTLSCEQNLNHDAMYWYRQDPGQGLRLIYYSQIVNDFQKGDIAEGYSVSREKKESFPLTVTSAQKNPTAFYLCASTPRDRGYSGANVLTFGAGSRLTVL.

The chain joins TRBV4-1 to TRBJ1-5; no reliable D call. This CDR3 comprises 15 residues. V lost 2 bases and J 7 bases, leaving 15 bases between the germline ends. The germline V gene has CDR1 MGHRA and CDR2 YSYEKL. The CDR3 DNA is TGCGCCAGCAGCCAAAATCAAGGTTCCGGGCAGCCCCAGCATTTT. Amino acid sequence: CASSQNQGSGQPQHF.

The rearrangement joins TRBV6-5 to TRBJ2-5; 7 bases line up with TRBD1. The germline CDR1 and CDR2 sequences are MNHEY and SVGAGI. The V gene end was trimmed by 2 bases and the J gene end by 4 bases; junction bases not matched to a gene: 4. The CDR3 spans 14 residues. The CDR3 region has the DNA TGTGCCAGCAGTTACACGAGACAGGGAGAGACCCAGTACTTC. Translated, it gives CASSYTRQGETQYF.

This clone is a singleton in its sample. This rearrangement joins TRBV5-4 to TRBJ2-1; 10 bases fit TRBD2. Per germline, CDR1 SGHNT and CDR2 YYREEE (reference sequence). Trimming removed 0 bases from V and 3 bases from J; junction bases left unmatched: 6. The CDR3 length is 17 residues. The CDR3 bases are TGTGCCAGCAGCTTGGTTCTAGCGGGGGCTCACTACAATGAGCAGTTCTTC. Encoded protein: CASSLVLAGAHYNEQFF.

The rearrangement joins TRBV6-5 to TRBJ2-7, with D unresolved. This CDR3 region has 12 residues. CDR1 MNHEY and CDR2 SVGAGI come from the germline V gene. Trimming took off 6 bases at V and 0 bases at J, with 6 bases between the two ends. This chain's CDR3 is CASSDSSYEQYF. Here the CDR3 DNA reads TGTGCCAGCAGCGATAGCTCCTACGAGCAGTACTTC.

The chain joins TRBV27 to TRBJ2-3, with 11 bases identical to TRBD2. After removal of 4 bases from V and 2 bases from J, the junction contained 5 bases not matched to a gene. Germline V lookup: CDR1 MNHEY, CDR2 SMNVEV (reference sequence). CDR3 length: 16 amino acids. CDR3 DNA: TGTGCCAGCAGTTCGGGACTAGCGGACCCCACAGATACGCAGTATTTT. It encodes CASSSGLADPTDTQYF.

The genes are TRBV5-1 and TRBJ2-3, with TRBD2 matching 7 bases. This CDR3 contains 16 residues. From germline, CDR1 is SGHRS and CDR2 YFSETQ. Trimming took 0 bases from V and 4 from J; bases not matched to a gene: 8. The CDR3 DNA follows: TGCGCCAGCAGCTTGGGAAACGGGGGGATCGCAGATACGCAGTATTTT. Protein sequence: CASSLGNGGIADTQYF.

V usage is TRBV27 and J usage is TRBJ2-5; TRBD2 aligns across 10 bases. V trimming: 5 bases; J trimming: 5 bases; junction bases outside the gene matches: 2. Germline-derived CDR1 and CDR2 are MNHEY and SMNVEV (reference sequence). The CDR3 consists of 13 residues. CDR3 DNA: TGTGCCAGCAGTATGGGACTAGCGGAGACCCAGTACTTC. This translates into CASSMGLAETQYF.

V is TRBV7-2 and J is TRBJ1-1; 7 nucleotides line up with TRBD1. The V gene end was trimmed by 5 bases and the J gene end by 6 bases; junction bases not matched to a gene: 9. There are 14 residues in the CDR3. The germline V gene has CDR1 SGHTA and CDR2 FQGNSA. The CDR3 DNA reads as TGTGCCAGCAGCCCCTCCCGACAGGGCGCTGAAGCTTTCTTT. Translation: CASSPSRQGAEAFF. The entire variable domain, with the rest obtained from reference TRBV7-2 and TRBJ1-1, is as follows: GAGVSQSPSNKVTEKGKDVELRCDPISGHTALYWYRQSLGQGLEFLIYFQGNSAPDKSGLPSDRFSAERTGGSVSTLTIQRTQQEDSAVYLCASSPSRQGAEAFFGQGTRLTVV.